These 18 T cell receptor beta chains originate from one sample sequenced in a study of T cells in Graves' hyperthyroidism and ophthalmopathy. Amplification targeted TCR beta CDR3 regions from RNA transcripts. The TCR CDR3 first-round RT-PCR relied on the HTBI primer set. TCRdb used MiXCR to reprocess the multiplex PCR reads, holding one entry per CDR3 protein. This sample yields about 640,000 distinct CDR3 sequences, of which around 13% are seen a single time; around 13% belongs to the top ten. The sample consisted of blood. The receptors stem from a woman in her fifties or sixties with Graves' ophthalmopathy.

V usage is TRBV2 and J usage is TRBJ2-7; TRBD2 aligns across 13 bases. The ends lost 4 bases at V and 12 bases at J; junction bases unmatched: 9. The CDR3 covers 14 residues. Germline V CDR1 and CDR2: SNHLY, FYNNEI. The CDR3 bases are TGTGCCAGCAGTGGATACGGGACTAGCGGGAAGCGGTACTTC. This translates into CASSGYGTSGKRYF.

This clonotype was seen ten or more times. The rearrangement uses TRBV11-2 and TRBJ1-1, with D perhaps TRBD1 (5 bases). The CDR3 length is 15 residues. From germline, CDR1 is SGHAT and CDR2 FQNNGV. V shed 5 bases and J shed 1 base, with 14 bases lying between them. CDR3 DNA: TGTGCCAGCAGCCTACGACAGACAAGGAACACTGAAGCTTTCTTT. This gives the protein CASSLRQTRNTEAFF. The full variable domain, its missing parts supplied by reference TRBV11-2 and TRBJ1-1, is EAGVAQSPRYKIIEKRQSVAFWCNPISGHATLYWYQQILGQGPKLLIQFQNNGVVDDSQLPKDRFSAERLKGVDSTLKIQPAKLEDSAVYLCASSLRQTRNTEAFFGQGTRLTVV.

The CDR3 sequence is CASQPTGGYTGELFF. CDR3 coding DNA: TGCGCCAGCCAACCTACAGGGGGCTACACCGGGGAGCTGTTTTTT. The chain has TRBV5-1 and TRBJ2-2, with TRBD1 identical over 9 bases. The J segment lost 3 bases and the V segment lost 7 bases, leaving 7 bases of the junction unmatched. The CDR3 length is 15 residues. Germline loops: CDR1 SGHRS, CDR2 YFSETQ.

In regard to this clonotype: A single base separates this from a much larger clone, so it may be a read error. The chain couples TRBV11-3 to TRBJ2-5; D unclear. Germline loops: CDR1 SGHNT, CDR2 YENEEA. V was shortened by 4 bases and J by 7 bases, with 13 bases between the two germline ends. The CDR3 runs 13 residues. The CDR3 nucleotides are TGTGCCAGCAGCTCGCGACTGGTGCGGACCCAGTACTTC. It translates to CASSSRLVRTQYF.

This clonotype was recorded at least ten times. The chain links TRBV18 to TRBJ2-1, with a possible D match to TRBD2 (5 bases). The CDR3 covers 16 residues. V lost 5 bases and J lost 9, with 23 bases in between. Germline CDR1 and CDR2: KGHSH and LQKENI. CDR3 in DNA: TGTGCCAGCTCAGATCCTACCAGCGGAGCTAATGGTGAGCAGTTCTTC. It encodes CASSDPTSGANGEQFF.

The chain recombines TRBV28 with TRBJ1-5, with TRBD1 matching 9 bases. Trimming at V came to 0 bases and at J to 1 base, leaving 13 bases not matched to a gene. This CDR3 contains 20 residues. Germline lookup yields CDR1 MDHEN and CDR2 SYDVKM. The CDR3 region is CASSLWATGGGMKSNQPQHF. The CDR3 coding sequence is TGTGCCAGCAGTTTATGGGCGACAGGGGGAGGGATGAAAAGCAATCAGCCCCAGCATTTT.

This clonotype was counted at least ten times. CDR3 bases: TGTGCCAGCAGCTTAGGCAGGGGGCGCGGTCCGAACACCGGGGAGCTGTTTTTT. This encodes CASSLGRGRGPNTGELFF. The chain is built from TRBV11-3 and TRBJ2-2, with 8 bases fitting TRBD1. The CDR3 runs 18 residues. Germline V CDR1 and CDR2: SGHNT, YENEEA. The junction had 7 bases not matched to a gene; V was cut back by 1 base and J by 0 bases.

The V and J genes are TRBV4-2 and TRBJ1-5; D gene uncertain. Germline V gene lookup returns CDR1 LGHNA and CDR2 YNFKEQ. The CDR3 is 15 residues long. V dropped 0 bases and J dropped 8 bases, with 14 bases sitting between them. The CDR3 here is CASSQDSKGWKPQHF. CDR3 DNA sequence: TGTGCCAGCAGCCAAGATTCCAAGGGTTGGAAGCCCCAGCATTTT.

This clonotype showed up just a few times. The rearrangement uses TRBV14 and TRBJ2-7; D not certain. This CDR3 has 16 amino acids. V gave up 3 bases and J gave up 0 bases, with 15 bases separating them. Germline V gives CDR1 SGHDN, CDR2 FVKESK. The CDR3 DNA is TGTGCCAGCAGCCATGGCACCCGGTTGGGCTCCTACGAGCAGTACTTC. It specifies CASSHGTRLGSYEQYF.

V and J are TRBV5-1 and TRBJ1-1; D gene ambiguous. This CDR3 comprises 14 residues. Trimming pared 4 bases from V and 5 bases from J, leaving 15 bases between. The germline V gene encodes CDR1 SGHRS and CDR2 YFSETQ. CDR3: CASSLGVWSTEAFF. The CDR3 DNA is TGCGCCAGCAGCCTTGGGGTCTGGTCAACTGAAGCTTTCTTT.

This clonotype occurred many times. V gene TRBV7-8 combines with J gene TRBJ2-7; possibly TRBD1 for D (6 bases). The CDR3 is 16 amino acids. Trimming took off 5 bases at V and 0 bases at J, with 17 bases between the two ends. The germline V gene has CDR1 SGHVS and CDR2 FQNEAQ. Written as DNA, the CDR3 is TGTGCCAGCAGCCCCTCGGCCACAGGGAGCTCCTACGAGCAGTACTTC. It codes for CASSPSATGSSYEQYF. Together with reference TRBV7-8 and TRBJ2-7, the CDR3 gives the full variable domain: GAGVSQSPRYKVAKRGQDVALRCDPISGHVSLFWYQQALGQGPEFLTYFQNEAQLDKSGLPSDRFFAERPEGSVSTLKIQRTQQEDSAVYLCASSPSATGSSYEQYFGPGTRLTVT.

The chain combines TRBV28 with TRBJ1-2, with TRBD1 as a possible D gene (5 bases). In germline, CDR1 is MDHEN, CDR2 SYDVKM. The CDR3 is 12 amino acids. The ends were cut back, 6 bases at V and 3 bases at J, with 8 bases in the middle. The CDR3 DNA reads TGTGCCAGCAGGCAGGGTGACTATGGCTACACCTTC. This translates into CASRQGDYGYTF.

This clonotype was detected ten times or more. The chain carries TRBV11-3 and TRBJ2-1; D gene uncertain. Germline V gene lookup returns CDR1 SGHNT and CDR2 YENEEA. CDR3 length: 17 amino acids. Trimming cost V 0 bases and J 4 bases, with 16 bases left between them. The CDR3 loop reads CASSLEPRTDLYNEQFF. CDR3 nucleotide sequence: TGTGCCAGCAGCTTAGAACCCAGGACGGACCTGTACAATGAGCAGTTCTTC.

In this sample, this clonotype turned up a few times. The chain is built from TRBV12-3 or TRBV12-4 and TRBJ1-1; 7 bases are a match to TRBD1. The J segment lost 6 bases and the V segment lost 2 bases, leaving 18 bases of the junction unmatched. The CDR3 contains 18 residues. Here the CDR3 reads CASSLPYPQGGREAEAFF. DNA of the CDR3: TGTGCCAGCAGTTTACCCTATCCGCAGGGGGGTCGAGAAGCTGAAGCTTTCTTT.

The chain couples TRBV12-3 or TRBV12-4 to TRBJ2-2; D is uncertain. The CDR3 sequence is 17 residues long. Trimming took off 2 bases at V and 1 base at J, with 14 bases between the two ends. CDR3 coding DNA: TGTGCCAGCAGTTTATTCTTGCGAGACGAGAACACCGGGGAGCTGTTTTTT. This translates into CASSLFLRDENTGELFF.

This clonotype was seen repeatedly, ten times or more. The chain couples TRBV12-3 or TRBV12-4 to TRBJ1-5; a possible D gene is TRBD1 (6 bases). V was shortened by 5 bases and J by 0 bases, with 11 bases between the two germline ends. The CDR3 sequence is 15 residues long. CDR3 coding DNA: TGTGCCAGCAGTCCGGACAGCCCTAGCAATCAGCCCCAGCATTTT. It encodes CASSPDSPSNQPQHF.

Points on this clonotype: A much bigger clone sits one base away, suggesting this may be a read error. The rearrangement links TRBV2 to TRBJ1-5; 9 bases align to TRBD1. V shed 3 bases, J shed 1 base, and the junction held 7 bases outside the gene matches. The CDR3 has 17 amino acids. Germline V gives CDR1 SNHLY, CDR2 FYNNEI. CDR3 residues: CASSDVGQGRSNQPQHF. CDR3 DNA sequence: TGTGCCAGCAGTGACGTGGGACAGGGAAGAAGCAATCAGCCCCAGCATTTT. The full variable domain, in which reference TRBV2 and TRBJ1-5 provide the parts outside the CDR3, is EPEVTQTPSHQVTQMGQEVILRCVPISNHLYFYWYRQILGQKVEFLVSFYNNEISEKSEIFDDQFSVERPDGSNFTLKIRSTKLEDSAMYFCASSDVGQGRSNQPQHFGDGTRLSIL.

This chain joins TRBV18 and TRBJ2-5; a possible D gene is TRBD2 (6 bases). Trimming stripped 3 bases from V and 5 bases from J, with 19 bases between. The CDR3 sequence is 16 residues long. The V gene's germline CDR1 is KGHSH and CDR2 LQKENI. As DNA, the CDR3 is TGTGCCAGCTCACCCCCCGGGTTTGCGGGAATGGAGACCCAGTACTTC. Translated, it gives CASSPPGFAGMETQYF.